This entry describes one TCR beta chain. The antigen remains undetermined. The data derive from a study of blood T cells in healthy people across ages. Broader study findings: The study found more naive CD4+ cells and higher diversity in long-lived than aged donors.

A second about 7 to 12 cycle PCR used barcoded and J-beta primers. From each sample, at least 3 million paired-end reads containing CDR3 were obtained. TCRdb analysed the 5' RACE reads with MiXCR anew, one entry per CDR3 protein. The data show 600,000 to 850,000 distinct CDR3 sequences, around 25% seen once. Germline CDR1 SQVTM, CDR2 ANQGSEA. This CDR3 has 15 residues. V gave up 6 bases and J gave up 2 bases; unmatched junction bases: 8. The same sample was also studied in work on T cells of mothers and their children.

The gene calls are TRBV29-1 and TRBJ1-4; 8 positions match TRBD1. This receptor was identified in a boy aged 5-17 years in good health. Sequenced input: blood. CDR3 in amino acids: CSVTQGARTNEKLFF. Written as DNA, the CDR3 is TGCAGCGTCACCCAGGGGGCGCGGACTAATGAAAAACTGTTTTTT.